This T cell receptor (beta chain) is from a study of metastatic and nonmetastatic thyroid tumors. Every patient was untreated before thyroid surgery. The germline CDR1 and CDR2 sequences are LNHDA and SQIVND (reference sequence). The CDR3 consists of 17 residues. Trimming cost V 0 bases and J 3 bases; bases outside gene matches: 9. TCRdb re-clonotyped the PCR reads via MiXCR. The data show roughly 18,000 clones, more than 30% seen once. The sequenced sample was tumor tissue. This chain links TRBV19 with TRBJ1-2, with 8 positions matching TRBD1. The sequence was collected from a female donor with papillary thyroid cancer or a benign thyroid nodule (not recorded which). Some clones in this sample may be carry-over from other donors' samples. The DNA for the CDR3 is TGTGCCAGTAGTATAGATCGGGCACAGGGGGATGACTATGGCTACACCTTC. Translating it yields CASSIDRAQGDDYGYTF. Supplemented by reference TRBV19 and TRBJ1-2, the full variable domain reads DGGITQSPKYLFRKEGQNVTLSCEQNLNHDAMYWYRQDPGQGLRLIYYSQIVNDFQKGDIAEGYSVSREKKESFPLTVTSAQKNPTAFYLCASSIDRAQGDDYGYTFGSGTRLTVV.